The 5 T cell receptor beta chains given below trace back to one sample, sequenced in a study of T cell responses to AZD1222 COVID-19 vaccine. Here immunoSEQ multiplex PCR was the method, and the copy in TCRdb shows in-frame clones only, minus some. In the table there are around 160,000 clones, about 90% of which are singletons. The material was peripheral blood, obtained 28 days after the second AZD1222 dose. These receptors were obtained from an adult who received the AZD1222 COVID-19 vaccine.

The CDR3 nucleotides are TGTGCCAGCAGTTACTCGCCGGGACAGGGGGCATCCGAGCAGTACTTC. Translating gives CASSYSPGQGASEQYF. The genes are TRBV6-5 and TRBJ2-7, with 12 bases aligning to TRBD1. The germline gives CDR1 MNHEY, CDR2 SVGAGI. After removal of 0 bases from V and 6 bases from J, the junction contained 6 bases not matched to a gene. The CDR3 contains 16 residues.

This clone was picked up one time. The rearrangement links TRBV5-1 to TRBJ1-1; D may be TRBD1 (6 bases). Germline V CDR1 and CDR2: SGHRS, YFSETQ. The CDR3 spans 15 residues. V was pared by 0 bases and J by 1 base, with 10 bases between. The CDR3 nucleotides read TGCGCCAGCAGCTTGGTATGGGACAAGAACACTGAAGCTTTCTTT. Its protein product is CASSLVWDKNTEAFF.

The chain combines TRBV7-9 with TRBJ2-7; D unresolved. Germline V lookup: CDR1 SEHNR, CDR2 FQNEAQ (reference sequence). The CDR3 is made up of 11 amino acids. Trimming took 3 bases from V and 4 from J, leaving 4 bases between them. CDR3 nucleotides: TGTGCCAGCAGCTTGCTTTACGAGCAGTACTTC. Its translation: CASSLLYEQYF.

The CDR3 here is CASSWPGTGGKNTEAFF. The CDR3, as DNA: TGTGCCAGCAGCTGGCCCGGGACAGGGGGCAAGAACACTGAAGCTTTCTTT. The chain joins TRBV5-6 to TRBJ1-1; 12 bases match TRBD1. With 3 bases clipped from V and 1 base from J, the junction kept 7 bases outside the gene matches. The V gene's germline CDR1 is SGHDT and CDR2 YYEEEE. This CDR3 is built from 17 residues. Together with reference TRBV5-6 and TRBJ1-1, the CDR3 gives the full variable domain: DAGVTQSPTHLIKTRGQQVTLRCSPKSGHDTVSWYQQALGQGPQFIFQYYEEEERQRGNFPDRFSGHQFPNYSSELNVNALLLGDSALYLCASSWPGTGGKNTEAFFGQGTRLTVV.

The chain couples TRBV4-1 to TRBJ1-4; tentative D call: TRBD1 (6 bases). With 5 bases removed from V and 5 bases from J, the gap between germline ends came to 12 bases. CDR1 is MGHRA and CDR2 is YSYEKL in the germline V gene. The CDR3 is 14 amino acids. CDR3 loop: CASSTSRGNEKLFF. CDR3 DNA: TGCGCCAGCAGCACTAGCAGGGGCAATGAAAAACTGTTTTTT.